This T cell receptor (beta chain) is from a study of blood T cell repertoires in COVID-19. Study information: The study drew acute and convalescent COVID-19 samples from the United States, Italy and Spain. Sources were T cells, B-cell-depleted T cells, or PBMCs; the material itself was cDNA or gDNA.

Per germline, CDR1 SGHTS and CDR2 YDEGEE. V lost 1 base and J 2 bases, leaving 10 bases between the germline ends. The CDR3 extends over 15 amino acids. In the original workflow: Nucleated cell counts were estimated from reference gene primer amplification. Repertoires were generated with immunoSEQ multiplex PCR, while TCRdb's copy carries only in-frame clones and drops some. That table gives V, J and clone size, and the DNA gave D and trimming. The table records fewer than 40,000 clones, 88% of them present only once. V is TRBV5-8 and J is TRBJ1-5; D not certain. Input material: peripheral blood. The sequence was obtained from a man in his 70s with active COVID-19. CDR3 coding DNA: TGTGCCAGCAGCTTGTATAACACCGGCAATCAGCCCCAGCATTTT. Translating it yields CASSLYNTGNQPQHF. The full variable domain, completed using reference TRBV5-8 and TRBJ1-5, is EAGVTQSPTHLIKTRGQQATLRCSPISGHTSVYWYQQALGLGLQFLLWYDEGEERNRGNFPPRFSGRQFPNYSSELNVNALELEDSALYLCASSLYNTGNQPQHFGDGTRLSIL.